The rows below give T cell receptor beta chains drawn from one sample of a study of cytomegalovirus exposure and HLA in healthy donors. The assay was immunoSEQ multiplex PCR, and TCRdb's table has in-frame clones only and misses some. The top ten clones hold about 1.8% of a sample with about 130,000 clones, approximately 85% of them seen once. The source material was PBMCs. These receptors all come from a boy aged 5-17 years in good health and CMV-seronegative. Each CDR3 is given with its conserved first and last residue. A D gene is named only where the DNA matches it firmly. Size tells how often a clone was seen (once, few, many) or the class of an expanded clone, and some rows leave it out.

clone size	V gene	D gene	J gene	CDR3 DNA	CDR3 protein
.	TRBV7-9	TRBD1	TRBJ1-2	TGTGCCAGCAGCCCCGAAAGGACAGGGGGGAACCTCTATGGCTACACCTTC	CASSPERTGGNLYGYTF
.	TRBV10-3	TRBD1	TRBJ1-2	TGTGCCATCAACCCGACAGGGGAAGATGGCTACACCTTC	CAINPTGEDGYTF
once	TRBV9	.	TRBJ1-2	TGTGCCAGCAGCGTAGGCGGCAGTCCGGGAGCCTATGGCTACACCTTC	CASSVGGSPGAYGYTF
.	TRBV5-1	TRBD2	TRBJ2-3	TGCGCCAGCAGACCGCGGACTAGCGGACTCACAGATACGCAGTATTTT	CASRPRTSGLTDTQYF
.	TRBV9	.	TRBJ2-1	TGTGCCAGCAGCCCCCCTGACAATGAGCAGTTCTTC	CASSPPDNEQFF
.	TRBV6-7	.	TRBJ2-7	TGTGCCAGCAGTTACTCAAAGGGGGACACCTTCCCTATTTGTTACTACGAGCAGTACTTC	CASSYSKGDTFPICYYEQYF
once	TRBV4-3	.	TRBJ1-1	TGCGCCAGCAGCCAGACACAGGGCCGGGAAGCTTTCTTT	CASSQTQGREAFF
.	TRBV4-1	.	TRBJ1-3	TGCGCCAGCAGCCAAGATGAGCTAGCCTCTGGAAACACCATATATTTT	CASSQDELASGNTIYF
.	TRBV6-1	TRBD2	TRBJ2-1	TGTGCCAGCAGTGACAATGGTCTCGGGCTAGCGGGAGGACACAATGAGCAGTTCTTC	CASSDNGLGLAGGHNEQFF
once	TRBV5-1	.	TRBJ2-1	TGCGCCAGCAGCCAACTAGCCGGAGGAGATGAGCAGTTCTTC	CASSQLAGGDEQFF
.	TRBV10-2	TRBD2	TRBJ2-3	TGCGCCAGCAGGACTAGCGGGGGGTCTGGCACAGATACGCAGTATTTT	CASRTSGGSGTDTQYF
.	TRBV5-1	TRBD2	TRBJ2-5	TGCGCCAGCAGCTTGGGCGGGAGTGGGCAAGAGACCCAGTACTTC	CASSLGGSGQETQYF
.	TRBV6-5	TRBD1	TRBJ1-2	TGTGCCAGCAGTGAGGACAGGATCTATGGCTACACCTTC	CASSEDRIYGYTF
.	TRBV5-1	TRBD2	TRBJ2-1	TGCGCCAGCAGCTTGATCGTGACTAGCGGGGGGGCTGGCAATGAGCAGTTCTTC	CASSLIVTSGGAGNEQFF
.	TRBV19	.	TRBJ1-5	TGTGCCAGTAGTACCCAGGGGAATCAGCCCCAGCATTTT	CASSTQGNQPQHF
.	TRBV7-9	.	TRBJ1-1	TGTGCCAGCAGCTTAATCGGGTCAGCTAACACTGAAGCTTTCTTT	CASSLIGSANTEAFF
.	TRBV5-6	TRBD1	TRBJ2-5	TGTGCCAGCAGCGAAGAAACAGGGGGCGCGGAGACCCAGTACTTC	CASSEETGGAETQYF
few	TRBV4-1	.	TRBJ1-1	TGCGCCAGCAGCCAAGATCTACAGGGCGCTGAAGCTTTCTTT	CASSQDLQGAEAFF
.	TRBV7-2	.	TRBJ1-2	TGTGCCAGCAGCTTAGGGTGGGAAGGGGCTAACTATGGCTACACCTTC	CASSLGWEGANYGYTF
.	TRBV10-3	.	TRBJ1-2	TGTGCCATCAGTGCGGCAGGGTTTGAATATGGCTACACCTTC	CAISAAGFEYGYTF
.	TRBV23-1	.	TRBJ2-3	TGCGCCAGCAGTCAATGGGTCCTAGCCTACACAGATACGCAGTATTTT	CASSQWVLAYTDTQYF
.	TRBV28	.	TRBJ1-2	TGTGCCAGCTACGGGAATACGGATGGCTACACCTTC	CASYGNTDGYTF
.	TRBV12-5	.	TRBJ1-4	TGTGCTAGTGGTTTGGTAGTGGGGGCGGGTAGGATAAAACTGTTTTTT	CASGLVVGAGRIKLFF
.	TRBV9	.	TRBJ1-2	TGTGCCAGCAGCGTACGAACTGAGAACTATGGCTACACCTTC	CASSVRTENYGYTF
.	TRBV25-1	TRBD2	TRBJ2-1	TGTGCCAGCAGTGAATTCGATAGCGGGACGAATGAGCAGTTCTTC	CASSEFDSGTNEQFF
once	TRBV9	.	TRBJ1-2	TGTGCCAGCAGCGTAGGGAGGCCCTATGGCTACACCTTC	CASSVGRPYGYTF
.	TRBV5-1	.	TRBJ2-1	TGCGCCAGCAGCTTGGACAGGTTCGATGAGCAGTTCTTC	CASSLDRFDEQFF
.	TRBV7-9	.	TRBJ1-5	TGTGCCAGCAGCTTGGGAGATCAGCCCCAGCATTTT	CASSLGDQPQHF
.	TRBV18	TRBD1	TRBJ1-4	TGTGCCAGCTCACCCGGACAGGGGGTTGGTGAAAAACTGTTTTTT	CASSPGQGVGEKLFF
.	TRBV10-1	TRBD2	TRBJ2-3	TGCGCTTTCAGGACCCTAGCGGGGGCAAAGGCGGCCACTAGCACAGATACGCAGTATTTT	CAFRTLAGAKAATSTDTQYF
.	TRBV25-1	.	TRBJ2-3	TGTGCCAGCAGTGAGGGAGTATACACAGATACGCAGTATTTT	CASSEGVYTDTQYF
once	TRBV4-3	TRBD2	TRBJ2-3	TGCGCCAGCAGCCAAACACTAGCGGGTGATACGCAGTATTTT	CASSQTLAGDTQYF
few	TRBV6-1	TRBD2	TRBJ2-7	TGTGCCAGCAGTGAAGGACTAGCGGGACTCTACGAGCAGTACTTC	CASSEGLAGLYEQYF
.	TRBV5-6	.	TRBJ1-1	TGTGCCAGCAGCTGGAGCCGACAGGCTTCCCCCACTGAAGCTTTCTTT	CASSWSRQASPTEAFF
.	TRBV15	.	TRBJ1-4	TGTGCCACCAGCAGAGGGACAAATGAAAAACTGTTTTTT	CATSRGTNEKLFF
.	TRBV4-3	.	TRBJ2-1	TGCGCCAGCAGCCAGGGGGGAATTGAGCAGTTCTTC	CASSQGGIEQFF
.	TRBV9	.	TRBJ2-3	TGTGCCAGCAGCGCTGCTGGGGGCGCTAGCACAGATACGCAGTATTTT	CASSAAGGASTDTQYF
few	TRBV4-1	.	TRBJ1-1	TGCGCCAGCAGCCAAGTTCCAGACACTGAAGCTTTCTTT	CASSQVPDTEAFF
once	TRBV7-2	.	TRBJ2-1	TGTGCCAGCAGCTTATCCTTCCGCGTCAATGAGCAGTTCTTC	CASSLSFRVNEQFF
.	TRBV6-1	TRBD1	TRBJ1-2	TGTGCCAGCAGCCGGGACAGGGGTCAACCTAGGAGCTACACCTTC	CASSRDRGQPRSYTF
.	TRBV19	.	TRBJ2-7	TGTGCCAGTAGTTCAGGACAGAGCTACTCCTACGAGCAGTACTTC	CASSSGQSYSYEQYF
.	TRBV9	.	TRBJ1-1	TGTGCCAGCAGCGTAGGACAGGTATCCACTGAAGCTTTCTTT	CASSVGQVSTEAFF
.	TRBV7-9	.	TRBJ1-2	TGTGCCAGCACCCTAGGGGGGGGCTGGTATGGCTACCCCTTC	CASTLGGGWYGYPF
once	TRBV27	TRBD1	TRBJ1-2	TGTGCCAGCAGACCCGAGGGCCAGACAGGGACTCGCGGTGGCTACACCTTC	CASRPEGQTGTRGGYTF
.	TRBV7-6	TRBD2	TRBJ2-7	TGTGCCAGCAGCTCCTATCCTCGGGGGGTCTCCTACGAGCAGTACTTC	CASSSYPRGVSYEQYF
.	TRBV30	.	TRBJ2-7	TGTGCCTGGAGTAAAGGGGATTACGAGCAGTACTTC	CAWSKGDYEQYF
.	TRBV7-2	.	TRBJ2-3	TGTGCCAGCAGCCCTACAGATACGCAGTATTTT	CASSPTDTQYF
.	TRBV19	TRBD2	TRBJ2-7	TGTGCCAGTAGTATAGTTGGCGGGGGGGCCTACGAGCAGTACTTC	CASSIVGGGAYEQYF
.	TRBV18	.	TRBJ1-1	TGTGCCAGCTCACCCGAGGGGAACACTGAAGCTTTCTTT	CASSPEGNTEAFF
.	TRBV7-2	.	TRBJ2-7	TGTGCCAGCAGCCCCCGACAGACCCTCTCTTACGAGCAGTACTTC	CASSPRQTLSYEQYF
.	TRBV15	TRBD2	TRBJ2-7	TGTGCCACCAGCCGCAACCCGGCCACTAGCGGGACCCCCTACGAGCAGTACTTC	CATSRNPATSGTPYEQYF
.	TRBV5-5	.	TRBJ1-2	TGTGCCAGCAGCTTTCCAGGGGAATATGGCTACACCTTC	CASSFPGEYGYTF
few	TRBV6-4	TRBD2	TRBJ2-3	TGTGCCAGCAGTGACTCTAGCGGGGGCACAGATACGCAGTATTTT	CASSDSSGGTDTQYF
.	TRBV27	TRBD1	TRBJ1-5	TGTGCCAGCAGTCCCGAACAGGGGAATAGCAATCAGCCCCAGCATTTT	CASSPEQGNSNQPQHF
.	TRBV9	.	TRBJ1-5	TGTGCCAGCAGCGCGACAGCTAATCAGCCCCAGCATTTT	CASSATANQPQHF
.	TRBV4-2	.	TRBJ1-5	TGTGCCAGCAGAACACAGGCCTCGGGCAATCAGCCCCAGCATTTT	CASRTQASGNQPQHF
.	TRBV19	TRBD1	TRBJ1-5	TGTGCCAGTAGTACCGGGACAGGGGTTAATCAGCCCCAGCATTTT	CASSTGTGVNQPQHF
.	TRBV29-1	.	TRBJ2-1	TGCAGCGTTGTGTCTAGACTGGGCTACAATGAGCAGTTCTTC	CSVVSRLGYNEQFF
.	TRBV6-5	TRBD1	TRBJ2-2	TGTGCCAGCAGAGAATACAGGGGGGACACCGGGGAGCTGTTTTTT	CASREYRGDTGELFF